This T cell receptor (beta chain) was retrieved from a study of blood T cell repertoires in COVID-19. Study as a whole: T cells, B-cell-depleted T cells, or PBMCs supplied cDNA or gDNA.

The CDR3 sequence is 13 residues long. Germline values: CDR1 LGHNT, CDR2 FRNRAP. V shed 2 bases and J shed 4 bases, with 9 bases lying between them. Assay: immunoSEQ multiplex PCR; the TCRdb copy retains only in-frame clones and omits some. The data contain some 170,000 clones, 90% of them singletons. This sequence originates from a man aged 55 to 70 with active or convalescent COVID-19. The chain joins TRBV12-5 to TRBJ2-7, with D hard to call. The sequenced sample consisted of peripheral blood. CDR3 loop: CASGLWLEYEQYF. The CDR3 bases are TGTGCTAGTGGTTTGTGGTTAGAATACGAGCAGTACTTC.